These 8 T cell receptor beta chains originate from one sample sequenced in a study of T cell responses to AZD1222 COVID-19 vaccine. Libraries were prepared by immunoSEQ multiplex PCR; TCRdb keeps only in-frame clonotypes and omits some of them. The sample holds 150,000 to 200,000 clones; more than 75% are singletons and the top ten take about 3%. Sequencing was performed on peripheral blood, taken on day 0 of MenACWY control vaccination. The origin of the receptors is an adult in good health.

This clone appeared a few times. The chain joins TRBV23-1 to TRBJ2-2; D uncertain. TRBV23-1 falls under the ORF class, with uncertain function. CDR3 size: 17 residues. V lost 2 bases and J lost 3, with 16 bases in between. DNA of the CDR3: TGCGCCAGCAGTCAAAGGTTAGGTCCCGTGGACACCGGGGAGCTGTTTTTT. Translating gives CASSQRLGPVDTGELFF.

The chain links TRBV12-2 to TRBJ1-2; TRBD1 is taken as the D call from the table, unchecked against the DNA. TRBV12-2 is assigned pseudogene status. The CDR3 is 20 residues long. The CDR3 loop is CASRLALPSPGTGGGYGYTF. Written as DNA, the CDR3 is TGTGCAAGTCGCTTAGCTTTGCCTAGTCCCGGGACAGGGGGCGGCTATGGCTACACCTTC.

The V call is TRBV27, the J call TRBJ2-2; 9 nucleotides line up with TRBD1. This CDR3 spans 17 amino acids. The ends lost 3 bases at V and 7 bases at J; junction bases unmatched: 12. Germline values: CDR1 MNHEY, CDR2 SMNVEV (reference sequence). CDR3 residues: CASSFLRPGTGHGELFF. CDR3 DNA sequence: TGTGCCAGCAGTTTCCTTCGTCCCGGGACAGGGCACGGGGAGCTGTTTTTT.

The rearrangement uses TRBV7-3 and TRBJ1-6; 9 bases line up with TRBD1. CDR3 length: 15 residues. The germline V gene encodes CDR1 SGHTA and CDR2 FQGTGA. J gave up 9 bases and V 5 bases, and 8 bases lay outside the gene matches. The CDR3 bases are TGTGCCAGCAGCCCTACCGGGACAGGGCTTTCACCCCTCCACTTT. Translation gives CASSPTGTGLSPLHF.

This chain uses TRBV6-1 with TRBJ1-1, with D possibly TRBD1 on 6 matching bases. The CDR3 runs to 15 residues. V was shortened by 3 bases and J by 5 bases, with 16 bases between the two germline ends. From germline, CDR1 is MNHNS and CDR2 SASEGT. The CDR3 DNA sequence: TGTGCCAGCAGTGACCTGGGGGGGGCGAGAACTGAAGCTTTCTTT. Its translation is CASSDLGGARTEAFF.

The chain employs TRBV19 and TRBJ1-1, with 10 bases identical to TRBD1. Germline-derived CDR1 and CDR2 are LNHDA and SQIVND (reference sequence). The CDR3 sequence is 14 residues long. The V and J ends lost 6 bases and 6 bases, in that order; junction bases with no gene match: 7. The CDR3 DNA is TGTGCCAGTAGATACAGACAGGGGGCCTCTGAAGCTTTCTTT. Translating it yields CASRYRQGASEAFF.

The chain links TRBV9 to TRBJ2-7, with 8 bases matching TRBD1. Germline loops: CDR1 SGDLS, CDR2 YYNGEE. Unmatched junction bases numbered 7, after V lost 4 bases and J lost 1 base. The CDR3 has 15 amino acids. The CDR3 loop is CASSPGQEPSYEQYF. CDR3 DNA: TGTGCCAGCAGCCCGGGACAGGAGCCTTCCTACGAGCAGTACTTC.

The gene calls are TRBV14 and TRBJ1-2; unclear D gene. The CDR3 covers 14 residues. V shed 1 base and J shed 6 bases, with 12 bases lying between them. Germline V lookup: CDR1 SGHDN, CDR2 FVKESK. CDR3 sequence: CASSQVYGVNGYTF. For the CDR3, the DNA is TGTGCCAGCAGCCAAGTCTACGGGGTAAATGGCTACACCTTC.